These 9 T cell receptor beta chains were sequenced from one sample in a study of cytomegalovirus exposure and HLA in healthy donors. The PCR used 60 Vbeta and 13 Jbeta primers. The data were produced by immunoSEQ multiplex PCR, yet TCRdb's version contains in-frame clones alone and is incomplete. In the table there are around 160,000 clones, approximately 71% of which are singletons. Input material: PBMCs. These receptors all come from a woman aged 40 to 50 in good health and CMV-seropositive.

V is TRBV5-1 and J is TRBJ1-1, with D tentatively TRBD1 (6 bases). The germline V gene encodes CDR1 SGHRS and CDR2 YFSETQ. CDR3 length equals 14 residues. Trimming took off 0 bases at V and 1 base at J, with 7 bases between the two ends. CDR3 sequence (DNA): TGCGCCAGCAGCTTGGGGACAGCGAACACTGAAGCTTTCTTT. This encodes CASSLGTANTEAFF.

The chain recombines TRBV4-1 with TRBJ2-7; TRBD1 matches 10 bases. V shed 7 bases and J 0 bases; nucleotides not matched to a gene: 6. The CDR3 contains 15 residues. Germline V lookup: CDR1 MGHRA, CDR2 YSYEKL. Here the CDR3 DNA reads TGCGCCAGCAAATTGGGACAGGGGATCTCCTACGAGCAGTACTTC. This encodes CASKLGQGISYEQYF.

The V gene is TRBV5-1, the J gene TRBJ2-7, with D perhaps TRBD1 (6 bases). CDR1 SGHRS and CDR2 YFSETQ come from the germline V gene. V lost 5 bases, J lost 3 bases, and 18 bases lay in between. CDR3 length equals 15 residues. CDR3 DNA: TGCGCCAGCAGTATGGGCAGGGACAAGGACTACGAGCAGTACTTC. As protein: CASSMGRDKDYEQYF.

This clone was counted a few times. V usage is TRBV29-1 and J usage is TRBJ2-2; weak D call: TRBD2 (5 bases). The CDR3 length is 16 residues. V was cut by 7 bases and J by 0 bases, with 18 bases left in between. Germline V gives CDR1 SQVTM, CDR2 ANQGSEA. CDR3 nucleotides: TGCAGCGCCGCCGGTCGGGGAATAACGAACACCGGGGAGCTGTTTTTT. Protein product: CSAAGRGITNTGELFF.

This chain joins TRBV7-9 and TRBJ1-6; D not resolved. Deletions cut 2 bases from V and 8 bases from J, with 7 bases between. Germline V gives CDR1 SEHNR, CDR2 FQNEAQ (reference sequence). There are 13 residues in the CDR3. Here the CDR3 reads CASSLNSDSPLHF. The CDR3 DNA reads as TGTGCCAGCAGCTTAAACTCGGATTCACCCCTCCACTTT.

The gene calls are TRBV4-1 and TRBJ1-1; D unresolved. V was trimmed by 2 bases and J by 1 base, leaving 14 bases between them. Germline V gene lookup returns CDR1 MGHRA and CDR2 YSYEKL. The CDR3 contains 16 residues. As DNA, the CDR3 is TGCGCCAGCAGCCAACTACGGGTTACGGCGAACACTGAAGCTTTCTTT. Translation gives CASSQLRVTANTEAFF.

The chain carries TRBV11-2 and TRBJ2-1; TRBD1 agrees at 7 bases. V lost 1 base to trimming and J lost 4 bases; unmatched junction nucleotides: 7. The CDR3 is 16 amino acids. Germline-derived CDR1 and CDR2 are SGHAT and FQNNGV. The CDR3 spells CASSLGGQSLYNEQFF. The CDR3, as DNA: TGTGCCAGCAGCTTAGGGGGACAGTCACTATACAATGAGCAGTTCTTC.

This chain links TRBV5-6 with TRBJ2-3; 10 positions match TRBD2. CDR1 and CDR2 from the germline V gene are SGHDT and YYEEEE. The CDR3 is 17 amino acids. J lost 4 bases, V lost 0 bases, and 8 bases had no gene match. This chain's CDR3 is CASSLATLAGAADTQYF. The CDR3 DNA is TGTGCCAGCAGCTTGGCAACCCTAGCGGGAGCCGCAGATACGCAGTATTTT.

CDR3 sequence (DNA): TGTGCCAGCAGCCCCGCCTACGAGCAGTACTTC. This encodes CASSPAYEQYF. The rearrangement links TRBV7-2 to TRBJ2-7; D unresolved. V lost 5 bases and J lost 2, with 4 bases in between. The CDR3 spans 11 residues. Germline CDR1 is SGHTA and CDR2 is FQGNSA.